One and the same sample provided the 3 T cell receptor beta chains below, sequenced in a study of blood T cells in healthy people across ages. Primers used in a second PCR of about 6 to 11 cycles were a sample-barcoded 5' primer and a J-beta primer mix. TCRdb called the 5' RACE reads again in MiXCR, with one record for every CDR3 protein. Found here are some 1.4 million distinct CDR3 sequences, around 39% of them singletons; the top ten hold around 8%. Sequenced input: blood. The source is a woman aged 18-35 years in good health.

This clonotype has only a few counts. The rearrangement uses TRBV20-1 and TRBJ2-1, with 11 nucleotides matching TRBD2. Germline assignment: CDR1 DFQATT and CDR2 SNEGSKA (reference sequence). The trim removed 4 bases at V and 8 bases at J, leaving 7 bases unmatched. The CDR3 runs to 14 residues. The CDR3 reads CSATRLAGRDEQFF. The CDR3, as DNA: TGCAGTGCTACCAGACTAGCGGGAAGGGATGAGCAGTTCTTC.

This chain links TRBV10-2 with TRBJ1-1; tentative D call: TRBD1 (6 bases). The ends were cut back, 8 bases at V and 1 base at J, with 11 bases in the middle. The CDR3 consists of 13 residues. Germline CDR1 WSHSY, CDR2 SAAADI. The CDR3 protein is CASRMDRNTEAFF. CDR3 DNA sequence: TGCGCCAGCCGAATGGACAGGAACACTGAAGCTTTCTTT.

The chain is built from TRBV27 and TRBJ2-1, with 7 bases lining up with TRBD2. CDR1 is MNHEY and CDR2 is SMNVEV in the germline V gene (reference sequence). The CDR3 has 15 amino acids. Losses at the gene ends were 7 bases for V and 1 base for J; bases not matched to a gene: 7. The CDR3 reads CASNSGSGSYNEQFF. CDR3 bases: TGTGCCAGCAATTCAGGTAGCGGGTCCTACAATGAGCAGTTCTTC.